Following are 8 T cell receptor beta chains from one sample sequenced in a study of T-cell reconstitution after alpha-beta-depleted transplantation in children. Molecular barcoding with unique molecular identifiers was used for the TCRbeta library. Each CDR3 protein is one row after TCRdb ran MiXCR on the PCR reads. The profile covers about 510,000 distinct CDR3 sequences, with approximately 10% appearing a single time and about 15% taken by the ten largest. The sample was PBMCs, mostly from graft donor cells, taken 180 days after TCRalphabeta/CD19-depleted stem cell transplant. All receptors come from a female patient aged 2-15 years who had a stem cell transplant for aplastic anemia, so the T cells may come from the graft donor.

This clonotype has just a few counts. This chain links TRBV25-1 with TRBJ1-1; D uncertain. V lost 3 bases to trimming and J lost 3 bases, with 8 bases between them. The CDR3 is made up of 13 amino acids. Germline V gene lookup returns CDR1 MGHDK and CDR2 SYGVNS. CDR3 nucleotides: TGTGCCAGCAGTGAGAGGGAATACACTGAAGCTTTCTTT. Its translation is CASSEREYTEAFF.

This clonotype was found many times. V is TRBV7-2 and J is TRBJ2-2; 7 bases line up with TRBD2. Germline V gene lookup returns CDR1 SGHTA and CDR2 FQGNSA. V dropped 1 base and J dropped 7; count of bases not matched to a gene: 3. This CDR3 has 14 residues. CDR3 in DNA: TGTGCCAGCAGCTTAGACGGGAGGAACGGGGAGCTGTTTTTT. This translates into CASSLDGRNGELFF.

This clonotype was picked up a small number of times. The chain recombines TRBV10-3 with TRBJ2-1; 10 bases align to TRBD1. The CDR3 runs 14 residues. The V gene's germline CDR1 is ENHRY and CDR2 SYGVKD. V lost 3 bases, J lost 7 bases, and 3 bases stayed unmatched. The CDR3 loop is CAISERDRGNEQFF. CDR3 nucleotide sequence: TGTGCCATCAGTGAACGGGACAGGGGTAATGAGCAGTTCTTC.

This clonotype turned up a few times. V is TRBV15 and J is TRBJ2-1, with 13 bases identical to TRBD2. V shed 3 bases and J 6 bases; nucleotides not matched to a gene: 5. Germline CDR1 is LNHNV and CDR2 is YYDKDF (reference sequence). This CDR3 has 16 amino acids. This CDR3 is CATSSYGLAGVNEQFF. The DNA for the CDR3 is TGTGCCACCAGCAGCTACGGACTAGCGGGAGTCAATGAGCAGTTCTTC.

This chain joins TRBV18 and TRBJ2-3; tentatively, D is TRBD2 (6 bases). The CDR3 is made up of 15 amino acids. V lost 1 base and J 5 bases, leaving 13 bases between the germline ends. Germline CDR1 reads KGHSH; CDR2 reads LQKENI. Here the CDR3 reads CASSPRGEPQDTQYF. CDR3 coding DNA: TGTGCCAGCTCACCACGGGGGGAGCCCCAAGATACGCAGTATTTT.

A few counts support this clonotype. The chain joins TRBV27 to TRBJ2-4; 7 positions agree with TRBD1. V gave up 4 bases and J gave up 8 bases; unmatched junction bases: 8. The CDR3 has 14 amino acids. CDR1 is MNHEY and CDR2 is SMNVEV in the germline V gene (reference sequence). CDR3 residues: CASSSRQGGDIQYF. Written as DNA, the CDR3 is TGTGCCAGCAGTTCCCGACAGGGTGGGGACATTCAGTACTTC.

The chain carries TRBV19 and TRBJ2-1; D possibly corresponds to TRBD1 (5 bases). Germline V gene data show CDR1 as LNHDA and CDR2 as SQIVND (reference sequence). The V and J ends lost 6 bases and 6 bases respectively, with 15 bases between them. CDR3 size: 14 residues. CDR3 sequence: CASRTTDRINEQFF. Here the CDR3 DNA reads TGTGCCAGTAGAACGACAGACCGAATCAATGAGCAGTTCTTC.

This chain joins TRBV24-1 and TRBJ2-7; TRBD1 aligns across 10 bases. V was clipped by 0 bases and J by 9 bases; unmatched bases: 16. The CDR3 sequence is 18 residues long. The germline V gene encodes CDR1 KGHDR and CDR2 SFDVKD. The CDR3 loop reads CATSDLDYRDRGGGVQYV. In nucleotides, the CDR3 is TGTGCCACCAGTGATTTGGACTACCGGGACAGGGGAGGGGGTGTGCAGTACGTC.